This T cell receptor (beta chain) is drawn from a study of blood T cells in healthy people across ages. Samples had at least 7 million PBMCs isolated from them. Primed by a sample-barcoded 5' primer and a J-beta primer mix, a second PCR proceeded for about 7 to 11 cycles. Using its own MiXCR run on the 5' RACE reads, TCRdb lists one record per CDR3 protein. The table has 950,000 to 1,200,000 distinct CDR3 sequences, more than 30% seen once. The study, taken as a whole, reports: Total diversity from one million sequenced T cells was likely underestimated. Donor CMV status, an unknown factor, possibly confounded changes in expanded clonotypes.

The CDR3 runs 15 residues. J gave up 5 bases and V 5 bases, and 10 bases lay outside the gene matches. Germline values: CDR1 MNHEY, CDR2 SVGAGI. Concerning this clonotype: Its antigen is undetermined.

The V call is TRBV6-5, the J call TRBJ2-7; 9 nucleotides match TRBD1. This receptor was obtained from a man between 18 and 35 years old in good health. Specimen: blood. The CDR3 bases are TGTGCCAGCAGTAATCCGGGACAGGGACTCCACGAGCAGTACTTC. This gives the protein CASSNPGQGLHEQYF.